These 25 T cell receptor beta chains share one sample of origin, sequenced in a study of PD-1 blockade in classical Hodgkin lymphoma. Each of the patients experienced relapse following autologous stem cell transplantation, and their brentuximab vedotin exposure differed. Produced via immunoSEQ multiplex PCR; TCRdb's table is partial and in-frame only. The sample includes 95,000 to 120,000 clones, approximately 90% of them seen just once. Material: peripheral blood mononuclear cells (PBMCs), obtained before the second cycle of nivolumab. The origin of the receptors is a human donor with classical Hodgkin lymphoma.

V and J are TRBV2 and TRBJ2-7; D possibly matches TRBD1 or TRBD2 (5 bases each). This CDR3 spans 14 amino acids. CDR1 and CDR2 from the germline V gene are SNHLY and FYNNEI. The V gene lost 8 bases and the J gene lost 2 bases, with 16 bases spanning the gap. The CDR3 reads CASGERRDPYEQYF. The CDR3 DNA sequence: TGTGCCAGCGGAGAAAGACGGGACCCCTACGAGCAGTACTTC.

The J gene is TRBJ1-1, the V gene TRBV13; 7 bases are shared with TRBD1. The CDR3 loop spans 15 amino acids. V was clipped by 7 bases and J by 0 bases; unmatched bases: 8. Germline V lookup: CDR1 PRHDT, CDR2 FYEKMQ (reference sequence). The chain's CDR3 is CASKQGVAMNTEAFF. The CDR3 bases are TGTGCCAGCAAGCAGGGGGTCGCTATGAACACTGAAGCTTTCTTT. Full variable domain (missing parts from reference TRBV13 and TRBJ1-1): AAGVIQSPRHLIKEKRETATLKCYPIPRHDTVYWYQQGPGQDPQFLISFYEKMQSDKGSIPDRFSAQQFSDYHSELNMSSLELGDSALYFCASKQGVAMNTEAFFGQGTRLTVV.

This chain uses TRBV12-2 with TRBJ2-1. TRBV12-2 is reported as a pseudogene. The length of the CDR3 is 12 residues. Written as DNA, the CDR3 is TGTGCAAGTCGCCCCGTCAACGATGAGCAGTTCTTC. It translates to CASRPVNDEQFF.

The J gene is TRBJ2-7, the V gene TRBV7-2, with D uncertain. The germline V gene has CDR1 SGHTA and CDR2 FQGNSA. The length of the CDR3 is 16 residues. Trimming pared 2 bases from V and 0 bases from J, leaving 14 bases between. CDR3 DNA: TGTGCCAGCAGCTTACCCCCGGATCTGAGCTCCTACGAGCAGTACTTC. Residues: CASSLPPDLSSYEQYF.

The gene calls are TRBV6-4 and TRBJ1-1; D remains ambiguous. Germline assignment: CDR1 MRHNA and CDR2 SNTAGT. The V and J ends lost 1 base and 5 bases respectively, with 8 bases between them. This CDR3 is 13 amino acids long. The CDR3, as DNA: TGTGCCAGCAGTGACTTCTTTGGAACTGAAGCTTTCTTT. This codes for CASSDFFGTEAFF.

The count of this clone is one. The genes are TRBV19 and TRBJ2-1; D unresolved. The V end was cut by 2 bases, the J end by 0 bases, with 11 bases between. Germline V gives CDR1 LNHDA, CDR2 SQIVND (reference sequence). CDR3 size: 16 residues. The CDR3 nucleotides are TGTGCCAGTAGTATACTGGCGGACCCCTCCTACAATGAGCAGTTCTTC. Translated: CASSILADPSYNEQFF.

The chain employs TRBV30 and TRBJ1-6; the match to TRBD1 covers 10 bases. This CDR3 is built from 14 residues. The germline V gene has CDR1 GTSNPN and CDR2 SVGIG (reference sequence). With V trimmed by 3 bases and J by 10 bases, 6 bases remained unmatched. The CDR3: CAWRQTGGISPLHF. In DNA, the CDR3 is TGTGCCTGGAGGCAGACAGGGGGCATATCACCCCTCCACTTT.

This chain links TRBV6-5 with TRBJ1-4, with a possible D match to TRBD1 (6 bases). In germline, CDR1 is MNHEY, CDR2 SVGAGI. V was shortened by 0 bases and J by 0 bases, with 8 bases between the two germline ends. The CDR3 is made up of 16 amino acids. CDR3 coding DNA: TGTGCCAGCAGTTACTCGCAGGGGCCAACTAATGAAAAACTGTTTTTT. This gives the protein CASSYSQGPTNEKLFF.

This CDR3 reads CASSVFTGNTEAFF. The CDR3 DNA follows: TGCGCCAGCAGCGTTTTCACGGGGAACACTGAAGCTTTCTTT. The chain has TRBV5-1 and TRBJ1-1; D is unclear. The CDR3 consists of 14 residues. V dropped 4 bases and J dropped 1 base, with 11 bases sitting between them. Germline loops: CDR1 SGHRS, CDR2 YFSETQ.

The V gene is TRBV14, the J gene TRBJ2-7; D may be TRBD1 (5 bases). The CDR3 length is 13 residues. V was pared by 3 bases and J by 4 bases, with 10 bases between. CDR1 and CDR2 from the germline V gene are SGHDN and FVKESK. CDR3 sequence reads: CASSQGRVYEQYF. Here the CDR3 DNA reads TGTGCCAGCAGCCAGGGCAGGGTTTACGAGCAGTACTTC.

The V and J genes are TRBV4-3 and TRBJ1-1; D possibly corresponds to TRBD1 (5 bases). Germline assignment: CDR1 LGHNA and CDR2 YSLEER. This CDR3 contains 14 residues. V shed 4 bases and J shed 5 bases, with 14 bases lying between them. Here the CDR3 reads CASSPGLGGTEAFF. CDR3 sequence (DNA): TGCGCCAGCAGCCCGGGTCTGGGGGGGACTGAAGCTTTCTTT.

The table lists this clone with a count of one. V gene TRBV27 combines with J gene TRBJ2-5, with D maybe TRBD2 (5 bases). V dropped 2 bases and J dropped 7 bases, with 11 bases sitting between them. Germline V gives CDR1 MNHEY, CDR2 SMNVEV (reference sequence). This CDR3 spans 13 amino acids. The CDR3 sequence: CASSLGPGGTQYF. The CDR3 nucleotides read TGTGCCAGCAGTTTAGGGCCAGGAGGGACCCAGTACTTC.

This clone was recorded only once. CDR3 sequence reads: CATSRDLWQGGYGYTF. The CDR3 coding sequence is TGTGCCACCAGCAGAGATCTTTGGCAGGGGGGCTATGGCTACACCTTC. This chain connects TRBV15 to TRBJ1-2; 7 nucleotides line up with TRBD1. Trimming took 0 bases from V and 4 from J; bases not matched to a gene: 8. The CDR3 has 16 residues. CDR1 and CDR2 from the germline V gene are LNHNV and YYDKDF (reference sequence).

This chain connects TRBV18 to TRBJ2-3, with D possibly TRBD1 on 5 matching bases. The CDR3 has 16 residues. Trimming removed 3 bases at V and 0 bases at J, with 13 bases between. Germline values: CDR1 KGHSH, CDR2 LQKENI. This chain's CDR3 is CASSPQTGASTDTQYF. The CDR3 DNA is TGTGCCAGCTCACCTCAAACAGGAGCTAGCACAGATACGCAGTATTTT.

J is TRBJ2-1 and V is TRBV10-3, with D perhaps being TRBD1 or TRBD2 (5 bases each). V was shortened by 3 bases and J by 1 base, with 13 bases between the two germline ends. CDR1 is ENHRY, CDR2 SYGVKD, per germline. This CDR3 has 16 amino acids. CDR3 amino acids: CAISDQADISYNEQFF. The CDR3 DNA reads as TGTGCCATCAGTGACCAAGCGGACATTTCCTACAATGAGCAGTTCTTC.

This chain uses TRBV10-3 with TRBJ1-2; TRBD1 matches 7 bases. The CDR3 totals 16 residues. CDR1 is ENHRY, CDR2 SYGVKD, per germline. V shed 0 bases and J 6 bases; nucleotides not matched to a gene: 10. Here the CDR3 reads CAISESEGRQGNGYTF. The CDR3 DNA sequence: TGTGCCATCAGTGAGTCGGAGGGGAGACAGGGCAATGGCTACACCTTC.

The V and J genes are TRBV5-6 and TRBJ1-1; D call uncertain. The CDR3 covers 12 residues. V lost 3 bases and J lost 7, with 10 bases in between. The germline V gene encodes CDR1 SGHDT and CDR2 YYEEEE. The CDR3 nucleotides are TGTGCCAGCAGCTCGGGGTATCTTGAAGCTTTCTTT. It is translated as CASSSGYLEAFF. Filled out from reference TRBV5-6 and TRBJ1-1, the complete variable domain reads DAGVTQSPTHLIKTRGQQVTLRCSPKSGHDTVSWYQQALGQGPQFIFQYYEEEERQRGNFPDRFSGHQFPNYSSELNVNALLLGDSALYLCASSSGYLEAFFGQGTRLTVV.

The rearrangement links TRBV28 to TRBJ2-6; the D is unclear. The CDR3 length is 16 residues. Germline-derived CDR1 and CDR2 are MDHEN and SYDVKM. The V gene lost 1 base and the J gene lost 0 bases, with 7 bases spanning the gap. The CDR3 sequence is CASSLYSGSGANVLTF. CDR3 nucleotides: TGTGCCAGCAGTTTATATTCAGGCTCTGGGGCCAACGTCCTGACTTTC.

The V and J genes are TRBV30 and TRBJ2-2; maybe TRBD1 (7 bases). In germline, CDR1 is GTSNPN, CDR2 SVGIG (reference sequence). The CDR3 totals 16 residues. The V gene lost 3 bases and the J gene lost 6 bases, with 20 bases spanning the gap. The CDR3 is CAWRGLDRARAGELFF. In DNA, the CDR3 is TGTGCCTGGAGGGGACTCGACAGGGCTCGGGCCGGGGAGCTGTTTTTT.

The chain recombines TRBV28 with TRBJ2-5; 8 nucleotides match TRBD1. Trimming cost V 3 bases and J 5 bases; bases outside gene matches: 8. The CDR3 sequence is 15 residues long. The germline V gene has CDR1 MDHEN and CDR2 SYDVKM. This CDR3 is CASSFSRQGRETQYF. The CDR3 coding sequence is TGTGCCAGCAGTTTCTCAAGACAGGGGAGGGAGACCCAGTACTTC.

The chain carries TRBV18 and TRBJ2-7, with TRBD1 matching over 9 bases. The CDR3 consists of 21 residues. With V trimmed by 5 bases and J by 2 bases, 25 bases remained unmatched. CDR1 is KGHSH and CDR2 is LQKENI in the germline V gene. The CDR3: CASSTNRDRVNKYPLPYEQYF. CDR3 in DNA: TGTGCCAGCTCAACAAACCGGGACAGGGTGAATAAATATCCCCTCCCCTACGAGCAGTACTTC. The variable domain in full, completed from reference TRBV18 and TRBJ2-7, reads NAGVMQNPRHLVRRRGQEARLRCSPMKGHSHVYWYRQLPEEGLKFMVYLQKENIIDESGMPKERFSAEFPKEGPSILRIQQVVRGDSAAYFCASSTNRDRVNKYPLPYEQYFGPGTRLTVT.

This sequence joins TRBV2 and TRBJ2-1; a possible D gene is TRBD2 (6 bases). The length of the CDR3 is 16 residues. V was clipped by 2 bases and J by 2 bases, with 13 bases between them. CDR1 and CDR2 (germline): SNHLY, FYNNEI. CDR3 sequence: CASSERIGGAYNEQFF. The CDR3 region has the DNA TGTGCCAGCAGTGAACGCATTGGCGGGGCCTACAATGAGCAGTTCTTC.

The CDR3 nucleotides are TGTGCCAGCAGCTTAGTTAGTTTTATAACTAATGAAAAACTGTTTTTT. Translating gives CASSLVSFITNEKLFF. The chain uses TRBV11-2 and TRBJ1-4; D uncertain. The CDR3 sequence is 16 residues long. The germline V gene encodes CDR1 SGHAT and CDR2 FQNNGV. With 1 base removed from V and 1 base from J, the gap between germline ends came to 10 bases.

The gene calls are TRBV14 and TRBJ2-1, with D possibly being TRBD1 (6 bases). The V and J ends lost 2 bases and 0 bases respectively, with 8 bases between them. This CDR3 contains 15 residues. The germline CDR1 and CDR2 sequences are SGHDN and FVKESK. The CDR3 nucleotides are TGTGCCAGCAGCCAACAGACAGGCTCCTACAATGAGCAGTTCTTC. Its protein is CASSQQTGSYNEQFF.

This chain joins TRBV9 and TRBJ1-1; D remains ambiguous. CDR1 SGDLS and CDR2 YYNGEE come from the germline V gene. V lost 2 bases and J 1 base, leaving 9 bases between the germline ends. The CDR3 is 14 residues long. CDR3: CASSVTRTNTEAFF. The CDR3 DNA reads TGTGCCAGCAGCGTCACCCGAACGAACACTGAAGCTTTCTTT.